The present T cell receptor (beta chain) was sequenced within a study of human T cells and chemical hapten exposure. Overall study: The patients, most of them female, presented with alopecia areata, totalis or universalis.

Noted time point: patch test 2, 6 weeks after DPC sensitization. Noted treatment: therapeutic diphenylcyclopropenone sensitization with weekly scalp DPC. This clonotype has only a few counts. No antigen is known for it. Study-wide results and limits: As the donors had alopecia, their immune response may differ from healthy people's. Compared to controls, expanded TCRs made significantly more large clusters of similar CDR3s.

TCRdb re-called the RACE reads through MiXCR, storing one row per CDR3 protein. The table lists about 400,000 distinct CDR3 sequences, nearly 6.5% of them singletons. Source: whole blood, taken in connection with sensitization to the hapten diphenylcyclopropenone (DPC). This clonotype originated in a woman aged 18-30 years with alopecia areata. Some clones in this sample may be carry-over from other donors' samples.

The CDR3 nucleotides read TGCAGTGCTAGAGATTATAACACTGAAGCTTTCTTT. This codes for CSARDYNTEAFF. The chain carries TRBV20-1 and TRBJ1-1, with no clear D. The CDR3 sequence is 12 residues long. Germline V gives CDR1 DFQATT, CDR2 SNEGSKA (reference sequence). V gave up 0 bases and J gave up 2 bases, with 4 bases separating them.